Here is one T cell receptor (beta chain) with its context. This sample was included in a study of CD8 T cells in Susac syndrome. Sequencing of TCR beta covered CD8+ and CD4+ T cells obtained from blood. The CDR3 spans 17 residues. V lost 6 bases to trimming and J lost 0 bases; unmatched junction nucleotides: 11. Germline CDR1 is ENHRY and CDR2 is SYGVKD. The authors reverse transcribed roughly 0.5 to 1 ug RNA with random hexamers. TCRdb re-called the immunoSEQ multiplex PCR reads with MiXCR, one entry per CDR3 protein. The sample carries around 80,000 distinct CDR3 sequences, approximately 93% recorded once.

This sequence joins TRBV10-3 and TRBJ2-3; TRBD1 agrees at 8 bases. The sequence was collected from a human donor with Susac syndrome. The sequenced sample consisted of CD8+ T cells from PBMCs. The CDR3 loop is CAIRDRAVLTSTDTQYF. In nucleotides, the CDR3 is TGTGCCATCAGGGACAGGGCGGTCCTTACTAGCACAGATACGCAGTATTTT.